A selection of T cell receptor beta chains follows, all from one sample in a study of regulatory T cells in long-lasting Graves disease. TCRdb independently ran MiXCR on the multiplex PCR reads; one entry per CDR3 protein. The sample records 350,000 to 550,000 distinct CDR3 sequences, just under 15% being singletons. These sequences were also reported in another study, on T cells in Graves' hyperthyroidism and ophthalmopathy.

The material was peripheral blood mononuclear cells (PBMCs), obtained at new diagnosis, from a patient treated with antithyroid drugs. The receptors stem from a young woman with Graves disease. Both conserved end residues are part of each CDR3. D genes are given only for firm matches. A clone size is listed for some rows: how often the clone was seen (once, few, many), or a class if it is expanded.

v_call	d_call	clone_size	j_call	cdr3_aa	cdr3_nt
TRBV7-9	-	few	TRBJ2-2	CASSPRDNTGELFF	TGTGCCAGCAGCCCCCGGGACAACACCGGGGAGCTGTTTTTT
TRBV6-1	TRBD2	-	TRBJ2-1	CASRRLAGGQYSYNEQFF	TGTGCCAGCAGAAGACTAGCGGGAGGCCAGTACTCCTACAATGAGCAGTTCTTC
TRBV6-2/TRBV6-3	TRBD2	few	TRBJ2-7	CASSYGEGYYEQYF	TGTGCCAGCAGTTATGGGGAGGGGTACTACGAGCAGTACTTC
TRBV20-1	TRBD1	many	TRBJ1-1	CSAGGTVNTEAFF	TGCAGTGCGGGGGGGACAGTGAACACTGAAGCTTTCTTT
TRBV11-3	-	many	TRBJ2-1	CASSLRGTAYNEQFF	TGTGCCAGCAGCTTGAGAGGGACTGCGTACAATGAGCAGTTCTTC
TRBV6-2/TRBV6-3	TRBD1	few	TRBJ2-1	CASTPLPGQGTSSYNEQFF	TGTGCCAGCACTCCCCTCCCGGGACAGGGGACATCATCCTACAATGAGCAGTTCTTC
TRBV11-2	-	once	TRBJ2-3	CASSSYKQSTDTQYF	TGTGCCAGCAGTTCCTATAAGCAGAGCACAGATACGCAGTATTTT
TRBV30	-	many	TRBJ1-2	CAYGNYGYTF	TGTGCCTACGGGAACTATGGCTACACCTTC
TRBV19	-	-	TRBJ2-7	CASSISPLRVYEQYF	TGTGCCAGTAGTATCTCCCCACTACGTGTCTACGAGCAGTACTTC
TRBV2	TRBD1	many	TRBJ2-2	CASLDRGSNTGELFF	TGTGCCAGCCTTGACAGGGGGAGTAACACCGGGGAGCTGTTTTTT
TRBV27	-	few	TRBJ1-5	CACSGAGLQTANQPQHF	TGTGCCTGCAGTGGCGCGGGACTCCAGACGGCCAATCAGCCCCAGCATTTT
TRBV25-1	-	few	TRBJ1-1	CASSGTGGPAEAFF	TGTGCCAGCAGCGGTACAGGTGGGCCCGCTGAAGCTTTCTTT
TRBV20-1	TRBD2	-	TRBJ2-1	CSGLAQYNEQFF	TGCAGTGGACTAGCACAGTACAATGAGCAGTTCTTC
TRBV13	TRBD1	-	TRBJ2-5	CASNLEGRDRRETQYF	TGTGCCAGCAACTTAGAGGGAAGGGACAGGAGGGAGACCCAGTACTTC
TRBV6-1	-	-	TRBJ1-1	CASMTVNTEAFF	TGTGCCAGCATGACGGTGAACACTGAAGCTTTCTTT
TRBV7-9	-	few	TRBJ2-7	CVSSSGQSYEQYF	TGTGTCAGCAGCTCAGGACAGTCCTACGAGCAGTACTTC
TRBV9	TRBD2	-	TRBJ2-2	CASSSFSSGRTTGELFF	TGTGCCAGCAGCTCGTTCTCTAGCGGGAGGACCACCGGGGAGCTGTTTTTT
TRBV12-3/TRBV12-4	-	-	TRBJ1-1	CASRPGRTFAEAFF	TGTGCCAGCAGACCGGGACGTACATTCGCTGAAGCTTTCTTT
TRBV6-2/TRBV6-3	-	-	TRBJ1-1	CASSRTEGTEAFF	TGTGCCAGCAGTCGTACCGAGGGTACTGAAGCTTTCTTT
TRBV7-2	TRBD2	-	TRBJ2-5	CASSLALLTSAPQETQYF	TGTGCCAGCAGCTTAGCGCTTCTAACTAGCGCTCCACAAGAGACCCAGTACTTC
TRBV5-1	-	-	TRBJ2-7	CASSPGTVGQYF	TGCGCCAGCAGCCCTGGGACTGTCGGGCAGTACTTC
TRBV20-1	-	many	TRBJ2-1	CSATEILGVNEQFF	TGCAGTGCCACAGAAATCCTTGGGGTAAATGAGCAGTTCTTC
TRBV6-1	TRBD1	few	TRBJ2-3	CASGMDRGTTDTQYF	TGTGCCAGCGGGATGGACAGGGGGACCACAGATACGCAGTATTTT
TRBV19	-	-	TRBJ1-2	CASSGYRLDGYTF	TGTGCCAGTAGTGGGTATCGTTTAGATGGCTACACCTTC
TRBV11-2	TRBD1	few	TRBJ2-5	CASSLTGSPNGAQYF	TGTGCCAGCAGCTTGACAGGGTCCCCTAACGGGGCCCAGTACTTC
TRBV6-5	TRBD1	many	TRBJ2-1	CASSYSRQGLNEQFF	TGTGCCAGCAGTTACTCGAGACAGGGGTTAAATGAGCAGTTCTTC
TRBV12-3/TRBV12-4	-	many	TRBJ2-7	CASSWAPSSYEQYF	TGTGCCAGCTCGTGGGCACCTTCGTCCTACGAGCAGTACTTC
TRBV20-1	-	-	TRBJ1-3	CSARDGNRAGNTIYF	TGCAGTGCTAGAGATGGGAACCGGGCAGGGAACACCATATATTTT
TRBV12-3/TRBV12-4	TRBD2	many	TRBJ2-7	CASSFAGGSYEQYF	TGTGCCAGCTCGTTCGCGGGAGGTTCCTACGAGCAGTACTTC
TRBV12-3/TRBV12-4	-	many	TRBJ2-5	CASTSGGLTQETQYF	TGTGCCAGCACTTCGGGTGGACTGACACAAGAGACCCAGTACTTC
TRBV20-1	-	few	TRBJ2-1	CSARDTQKNEQFF	TGCAGTGCTAGAGATACTCAGAAGAATGAGCAGTTCTTC
TRBV20-1	TRBD2	-	TRBJ2-5	CSAQGTSGRGETQYF	TGCAGTGCGCAGGGGACTAGCGGGAGGGGAGAGACCCAGTACTTC
TRBV29-1	-	-	TRBJ2-7	CSVGSSYEQYF	TGCAGCGTAGGTAGCTCCTACGAGCAGTACTTC
TRBV11-2	-	many	TRBJ2-7	CASTLGTNEQYF	TGTGCCAGCACCCTTGGGACGAACGAGCAGTACTTC
TRBV7-2	-	-	TRBJ1-5	CASSFMGGGNQPQHF	TGTGCCAGCAGCTTTATGGGGGGGGGGAATCAGCCCCAGCATTTT
TRBV7-7	TRBD2	many	TRBJ2-5	CASSFSSGSRETQYF	TGTGCTAGCAGCTTCTCTAGCGGGAGTAGAGAGACCCAGTACTTC
TRBV7-3	-	many	TRBJ1-1	CASSSQMNTEAFF	TGTGCCAGCAGCTCCCAAATGAACACTGAAGCTTTCTTT
TRBV7-8	-	many	TRBJ1-4	CASAPGANEKLFF	TGTGCCAGTGCCCCGGGGGCTAATGAAAAACTGTTTTTT
TRBV3-1	TRBD1	many	TRBJ2-1	CASSQGPIRTGASYEQFF	TGTGCCAGCAGCCAAGGGCCGATAAGGACAGGGGCCTCTTATGAGCAGTTCTTC
TRBV12-5	-	-	TRBJ2-3	CASAPGLRPDTQYF	TGTGCTAGTGCTCCGGGACTCAGACCAGATACGCAGTATTTT
TRBV29-1	-	-	TRBJ1-2	CSALSGQNYGYTF	TGCAGCGCGCTAAGCGGGCAGAACTATGGCTACACCTTC
TRBV19	-	-	TRBJ2-7	CASRYPGSYEQYF	TGTGCCAGTAGGTACCCAGGCTCCTACGAGCAGTACTTC
TRBV3-1	-	many	TRBJ2-5	CASSLEPETQYF	TGTGCCAGCAGCCTAGAACCGGAGACCCAGTACTTC
TRBV20-1	-	many	TRBJ2-1	CSATGHEQFF	TGCAGTGCTACAGGGCATGAGCAGTTCTTC
TRBV6-4	TRBD2	few	TRBJ2-7	CASSMAGGPSYEQYF	TGTGCCAGCAGCATGGCGGGAGGGCCCTCCTACGAGCAGTACTTC
TRBV29-1	-	many	TRBJ2-5	CSVSRAQETQYF	TGCAGCGTTAGTCGCGCCCAAGAGACCCAGTACTTC
TRBV10-1	-	-	TRBJ1-6	CASSDSAVRLTLHF	TGCGCCAGCAGTGACTCCGCAGTCAGGCTCACTCTCCACTTT
TRBV19	TRBD2	-	TRBJ2-1	CASRTNSGSGNEQFF	TGTGCCAGTAGGACAAATAGCGGGAGCGGTAATGAGCAGTTCTTC